The next 18 T cell receptor beta chains were all read from a single sample in a study of early T cells in non-severe SARS-CoV-2 infection. TCRdb used MiXCR to reprocess the 5' RACE reads, holding one entry per CDR3 protein. Of around 58,000 distinct CDR3 sequences in the sample, less than 9.5% were seen once. Sequences were derived from whole blood, sampled at baseline. These receptors were obtained from an adult who was a healthcare worker with PCR-confirmed SARS-CoV-2 infection or an uninfected control (not recorded which).

In its sample, this clonotype was seen a few times. The chain uses TRBV5-1 and TRBJ1-2; D is possibly TRBD1 (6 bases). The germline V gene encodes CDR1 SGHRS and CDR2 YFSETQ. The CDR3 runs 14 residues. The V and J ends lost 5 bases and 7 bases respectively, with 18 bases between them. The CDR3 loop reads CASRAVAGDPGYTF. CDR3 bases: TGCGCCAGCAGGGCCGTTGCAGGGGACCCTGGCTACACCTTC.

This clonotype has at least ten counts. The genes are TRBV20-1 and TRBJ2-7; 7 bases agree with TRBD1. Germline CDR1 DFQATT, CDR2 SNEGSKA (reference sequence). This CDR3 is built from 14 residues. V lost 4 bases to trimming and J lost 6 bases; unmatched junction nucleotides: 12. In DNA form, the CDR3 reads TGCAGTGCTAAAGGTGAAAGAGGGGGCCGCGAGCAGTACTTC. This codes for CSAKGERGGREQYF.

This clonotype appeared many times. The V and J genes are TRBV12-3 or TRBV12-4 and TRBJ1-1; no firm D call. Trimming pared 2 bases from V and 2 bases from J, leaving 15 bases between. This CDR3 spans 16 amino acids. Here the CDR3 reads CASSLSSVGFNTEAFF. CDR3 sequence (DNA): TGTGCCAGCAGTTTATCGTCCGTGGGCTTCAACACTGAAGCTTTCTTT.

This clonotype was counted many times. V is TRBV19 and J is TRBJ2-1, with 12 bases aligning to TRBD1. CDR1 and CDR2 (germline): LNHDA, SQIVND (reference sequence). V shed 2 bases and J 13 bases; nucleotides not matched to a gene: 9. This CDR3 contains 15 residues. The CDR3 is CASSILGQGAIFQFF. The CDR3 DNA sequence: TGTGCCAGTAGTATACTGGGACAGGGGGCTATTTTTCAGTTCTTC.

The V gene is TRBV7-9, the J gene TRBJ2-7; tentatively, D is TRBD1 or TRBD2 (5 bases each). Trimming took off 5 bases at V and 1 base at J, with 15 bases between the two ends. The CDR3 extends over 15 amino acids. From germline, CDR1 is SEHNR and CDR2 FQNEAQ (reference sequence). The CDR3 region is CASSPNPGPSYEQYF. CDR3 bases: TGTGCCAGCAGCCCCAATCCGGGACCTTCCTACGAGCAGTACTTC.

The V call is TRBV13, the J call TRBJ2-1, with D tentatively TRBD1 (5 bases). The V end lost 3 bases, the J end lost 4 bases, and 13 bases lay between the germline ends. From germline, CDR1 is PRHDT and CDR2 FYEKMQ (reference sequence). CDR3 length: 15 residues. CDR3 DNA: TGTGCCAGCAGCTTTTCAGGGTATCCTTACAATGAGCAGTTCTTC. Residues: CASSFSGYPYNEQFF. Supplemented by reference TRBV13 and TRBJ2-1, the full variable domain reads AAGVIQSPRHLIKEKRETATLKCYPIPRHDTVYWYQQGPGQDPQFLISFYEKMQSDKGSIPDRFSAQQFSDYHSELNMSSLELGDSALYFCASSFSGYPYNEQFFGPGTRLTVL.

The table lists this clonotype with many counts. V usage is TRBV2 and J usage is TRBJ2-1, with TRBD2 matching over 11 bases. This CDR3 region has 15 residues. J gave up 7 bases and V 7 bases, and 9 bases lay outside the gene matches. Germline V gives CDR1 SNHLY, CDR2 FYNNEI. CDR3 coding DNA: TGTGCCAGCACCCTGCTAGCGGGAGGTGTAAATGAGCAGTTCTTC. This sequence encodes CASTLLAGGVNEQFF.

Notes on this clonotype: Given the absence of the conserved phenylalanine or tryptophan at the CDR3 end, a read error is likely. The rearrangement joins TRBV5-1 to TRBJ2-5; D unclear. Trimming removed 0 bases from V and 2 bases from J, with 2 bases in between. Germline V CDR1 and CDR2: SGHRS, YFSETQ. The CDR3 has 12 amino acids. Written as DNA, the CDR3 is TGCGCCAGCAGCTTGGGGCAAGAGACCCAGTACTTG. Encoded protein: CASSLGQETQYL.

This clonotype was detected many times. V and J are TRBV19 and TRBJ2-2, with 7 nucleotides matching TRBD2. CDR3 length: 16 amino acids. The V and J ends lost 5 bases and 4 bases, in that order; junction bases with no gene match: 10. Germline CDR1 reads LNHDA; CDR2 reads SQIVND (reference sequence). The CDR3 loop is CASSARTSSGTGELFF. For the CDR3, the DNA is TGTGCCAGTAGTGCCAGGACTAGTTCGGGCACCGGGGAGCTGTTTTTT.

This clonotype was counted many times. This chain joins TRBV6-1 and TRBJ1-1; D remains unclear. V was clipped by 1 base and J by 0 bases, with 3 bases between them. Germline CDR1 and CDR2: MNHNS and SASEGT. CDR3 length: 13 residues. The CDR3 loop is CASSEVLNTEAFF. Written as DNA, the CDR3 is TGTGCCAGCAGTGAAGTTCTGAACACTGAAGCTTTCTTT.

This clonotype was seen a few times. The rearrangement joins TRBV2 to TRBJ1-1, with a tentative D call TRBD1 (6 bases). Germline CDR1 reads SNHLY; CDR2 reads FYNNEI. The CDR3 is made up of 13 amino acids. Trimming left V 4 bases short and J 0 bases short, with 6 bases between. The CDR3 coding sequence is TGTGCCAGCAGTGGGACAGTGAACACTGAAGCTTTCTTT. Translation gives CASSGTVNTEAFF.

The V call is TRBV6-5, the J call TRBJ1-1; 8 bases match TRBD1. CDR3 length: 15 amino acids. Germline CDR1 and CDR2: MNHEY and SVGAGI. Germline trimming cut 5 bases from V and 3 bases from J; bases unmatched to any gene: 8. CDR3 coding DNA: TGTGCCAGCAGTCTACAGGGGGGCCCGGACACTGAAGCTTTCTTT. Protein product: CASSLQGGPDTEAFF.

This clonotype was counted ten times or more. The chain has TRBV20-1 and TRBJ2-6; the D gene is possibly TRBD2 (5 bases). Germline V lookup: CDR1 DFQATT, CDR2 SNEGSKA (reference sequence). The V end lost 5 bases, the J end lost 4 bases, and 18 bases lay between the germline ends. The CDR3 extends over 16 amino acids. Here the CDR3 DNA reads TGCAGTGCTCGAAAGGGCGGAGGTAGCGGGGCCAACGTCCTGACTTTC. This sequence encodes CSARKGGGSGANVLTF.

This clonotype was detected ten times or more. The rearrangement uses TRBV2 and TRBJ2-5; D not certain. CDR3 length: 14 amino acids. V dropped 3 bases and J dropped 6 bases, with 14 bases sitting between them. In germline, CDR1 is SNHLY, CDR2 FYNNEI. CDR3 sequence (DNA): TGTGCCAGCAGTGATTATCCAGTCTCGAAGACCCAGTACTTC. Translation gives CASSDYPVSKTQYF.

This clonotype was recorded many times. The V call is TRBV29-1, the J call TRBJ2-2; D may correspond to TRBD1 or TRBD2 (6 bases each). The CDR3 consists of 15 residues. The germline CDR1 and CDR2 sequences are SQVTM and ANQGSEA. Trimming took off 7 bases at V and 0 bases at J, with 15 bases between the two ends. In DNA form, the CDR3 reads TGCAGCGCAGGGGTGACGGGAGCGAACACCGGGGAGCTGTTTTTT. Amino acid sequence: CSAGVTGANTGELFF.

The V call is TRBV12-3 or TRBV12-4, the J call TRBJ1-3, with 7 bases fitting TRBD1. This CDR3 has 14 amino acids. The V gene end was trimmed by 6 bases and the J gene end by 2 bases; junction bases not matched to a gene: 4. CDR3 nucleotide sequence: TGTGCCAGCAGACCGGGACAGCCTGGAAACACCATATATTTT. Translating gives CASRPGQPGNTIYF.

V is TRBV7-9 and J is TRBJ1-1; D is unresolved. V lost 7 bases and J lost 1, with 13 bases in between. Per the germline V gene, CDR1 is SEHNR and CDR2 is FQNEAQ (reference sequence). The CDR3 is made up of 14 amino acids. Here the CDR3 reads CASTPPTPNTEAFF. The CDR3 bases are TGTGCCAGCACCCCGCCGACCCCGAACACTGAAGCTTTCTTT.

This clonotype has at least ten counts. The chain joins TRBV6-5 to TRBJ2-7; maybe TRBD2 (6 bases). The V gene lost 0 bases and the J gene lost 3 bases, with 27 bases spanning the gap. CDR1 and CDR2 from the germline V gene are MNHEY and SVGAGI. This CDR3 region has 20 residues. The CDR3 bases are TGTGCCAGCAGTTACTCTAGCTTGGCATTGCGCGGGAAATGGGACTACGAGCAGTACTTC. Translated: CASSYSSLALRGKWDYEQYF.